The T cell receptor beta chain under discussion was sequenced for a study of molecular identifiers for immune sequencing clone quantification. Study-level findings and limits: Effector cells had over 99% of their molecules in clones above 20 RNA copies, while naive cells had under 1%. Jurkat TCR RNA spiked in from one cell could reportedly be detected among around 920,000 naive cells. Barcode-sharing identical TCR molecules could underestimate highly expanded clone sizes.

Libraries of naive CD8 T cells were made from approximately 20,000 to 1,000,000 sorted cells. They used 10%, 30% or 50% RNA. TCRdb recomputed calls from the PCR reads with MiXCR, one row per CDR3 protein. This table has around 480,000 distinct CDR3 sequences, over 20% appearing once. As to this clonotype: Its antigen is not identified.

Unmatched junction bases numbered 14, after V lost 6 bases and J lost 0 bases. The CDR3 consists of 18 residues. The receptor's source is a human donor in good health. Some libraries in this study had Jurkat cell RNA spiked in. This rearrangement joins TRBV12-3 or TRBV12-4 to TRBJ1-5; 7 bases are a match to TRBD1. Sample: naive CD8+ T cells from blood, with Jurkat cell RNA spiked in. Sample subset: FACS-sorted CD8+CD4-CCR7+CD45RA+ naive T cells. The CDR3 loop reads CASRLGGPLSYSNQPQHF. Written as DNA, the CDR3 is TGTGCCAGCAGGCTAGGGGGCCCCCTCTCTTATAGCAATCAGCCCCAGCATTTT.